The clone carrying this T cell receptor (beta chain) occurred a few times. This sample was taken from a study of T cells in Graves' hyperthyroidism and ophthalmopathy. The CDR3 runs 15 residues. V shed 7 bases and J 1 base; nucleotides not matched to a gene: 8. The CDR3 regions of TCR beta were amplified from RNA transcripts. HTBI primers were used for first-round RT-PCR of the TCR CDR3. Each CDR3 protein is one row after TCRdb ran MiXCR on the multiplex PCR reads. The table records hundreds of thousands of distinct CDR3 sequences, roughly 20% of them present only once. The receptor was isolated from a middle-aged man with Graves' ophthalmopathy. The sequencing input was blood. This chain links TRBV12-3 or TRBV12-4 with TRBJ2-7; 9 positions agree with TRBD1. The CDR3 protein is CASTLGQGYSYEQYF. CDR3 nucleotides: TGTGCCAGCACCCTCGGACAGGGGTATTCCTACGAGCAGTACTTC.